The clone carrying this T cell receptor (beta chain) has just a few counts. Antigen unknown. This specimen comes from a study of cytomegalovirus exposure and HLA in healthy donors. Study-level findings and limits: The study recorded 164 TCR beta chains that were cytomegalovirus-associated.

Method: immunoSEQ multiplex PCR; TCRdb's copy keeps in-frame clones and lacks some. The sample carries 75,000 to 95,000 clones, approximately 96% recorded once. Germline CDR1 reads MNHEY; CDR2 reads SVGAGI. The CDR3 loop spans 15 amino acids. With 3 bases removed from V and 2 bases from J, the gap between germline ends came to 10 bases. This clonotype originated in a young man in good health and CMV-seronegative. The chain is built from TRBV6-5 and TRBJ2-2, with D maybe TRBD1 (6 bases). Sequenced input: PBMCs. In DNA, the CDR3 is TGTGCCAGCAGTTATAGGACAGAAAACACCGGGGAGCTGTTTTTT. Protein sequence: CASSYRTENTGELFF.